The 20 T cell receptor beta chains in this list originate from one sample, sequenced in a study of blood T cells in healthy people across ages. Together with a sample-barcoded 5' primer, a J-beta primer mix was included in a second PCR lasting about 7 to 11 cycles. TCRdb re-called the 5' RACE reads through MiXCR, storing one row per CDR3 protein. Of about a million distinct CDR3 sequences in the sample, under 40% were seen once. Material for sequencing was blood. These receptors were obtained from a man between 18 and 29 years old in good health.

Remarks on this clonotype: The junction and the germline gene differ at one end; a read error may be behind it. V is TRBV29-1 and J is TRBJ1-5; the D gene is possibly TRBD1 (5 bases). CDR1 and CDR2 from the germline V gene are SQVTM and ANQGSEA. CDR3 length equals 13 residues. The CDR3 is CSAATASNQPRHF. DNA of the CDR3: TGCAGCGCCGCGACAGCCAGCAATCAGCCCCGGCATTTT. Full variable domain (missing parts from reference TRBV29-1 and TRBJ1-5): SAVISQKPSRDICQRGTSLTIQCQVDSQVTMMFWYRQQPGQSLTLIATANQGSEATYESGFVIDKFPISRPNLTFSTLTVSNMSPEDSSIYLCSAATASNQPRHFGDGTRLSIL.

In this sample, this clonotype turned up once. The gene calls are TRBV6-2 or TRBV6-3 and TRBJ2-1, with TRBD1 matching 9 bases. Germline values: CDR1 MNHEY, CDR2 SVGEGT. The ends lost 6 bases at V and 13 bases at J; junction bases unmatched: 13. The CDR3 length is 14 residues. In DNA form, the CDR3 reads TGTGCCAGCAGCACCGGGACAGGGTTAGAGACCCAGTTCTTC. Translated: CASSTGTGLETQFF.

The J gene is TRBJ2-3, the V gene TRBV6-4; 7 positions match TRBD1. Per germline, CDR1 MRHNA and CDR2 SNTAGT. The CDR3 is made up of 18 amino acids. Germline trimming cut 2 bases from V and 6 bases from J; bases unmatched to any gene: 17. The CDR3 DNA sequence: TGTGCCAGCAGTGACAACAAAGGGGACAGTCAAGCGTTTGATACGCAGTATTTT. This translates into CASSDNKGDSQAFDTQYF.

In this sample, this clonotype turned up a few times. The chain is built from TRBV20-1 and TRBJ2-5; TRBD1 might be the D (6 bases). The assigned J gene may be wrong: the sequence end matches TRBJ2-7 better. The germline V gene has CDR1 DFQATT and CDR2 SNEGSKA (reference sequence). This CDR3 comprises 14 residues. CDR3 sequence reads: CSARDLQGRDEQYF. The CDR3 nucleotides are TGCAGTGCTAGAGATCTACAGGGTCGAGACGAGCAGTACTTC.

The CDR3 DNA reads TGTGCCAGCAGTTCGGGACTCCCAAGTGAGCAGTTCTTC. Translating it yields CASSSGLPSEQFF. The gene calls are TRBV12-3 or TRBV12-4 and TRBJ2-1, with D possibly being TRBD2 (6 bases). The CDR3 is 13 residues long. Trimming removed 4 bases from V and 9 bases from J, with 13 bases in between.

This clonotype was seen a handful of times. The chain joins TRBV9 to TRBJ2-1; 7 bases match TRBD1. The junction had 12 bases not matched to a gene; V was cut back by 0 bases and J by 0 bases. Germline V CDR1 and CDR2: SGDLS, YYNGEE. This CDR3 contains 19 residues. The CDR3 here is CASSVVQGERIGSYNEQFF. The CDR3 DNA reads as TGTGCCAGCAGCGTAGTTCAGGGGGAACGAATAGGCTCCTACAATGAGCAGTTCTTC.

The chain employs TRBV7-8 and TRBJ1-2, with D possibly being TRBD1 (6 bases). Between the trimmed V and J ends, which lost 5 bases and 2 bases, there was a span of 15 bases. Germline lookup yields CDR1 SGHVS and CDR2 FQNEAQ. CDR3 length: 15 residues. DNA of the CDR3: TGTGCCAGCAGCCCCCGCCGAACAGGGAACTATGGCTACACCTTC. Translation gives CASSPRRTGNYGYTF.

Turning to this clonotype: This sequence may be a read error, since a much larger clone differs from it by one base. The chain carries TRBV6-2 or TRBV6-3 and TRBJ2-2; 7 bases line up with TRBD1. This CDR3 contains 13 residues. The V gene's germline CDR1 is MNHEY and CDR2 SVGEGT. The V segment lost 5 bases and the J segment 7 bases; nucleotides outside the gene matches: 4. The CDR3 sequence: CASSVRGNGELFF. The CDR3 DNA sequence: TGTGCCAGCAGTGTCAGGGGGAACGGGGAGCTGTTTTTT.

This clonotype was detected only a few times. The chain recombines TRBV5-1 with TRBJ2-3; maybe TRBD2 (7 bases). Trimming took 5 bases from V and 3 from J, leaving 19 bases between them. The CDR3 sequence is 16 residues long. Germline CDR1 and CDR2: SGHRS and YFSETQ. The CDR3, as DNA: TGCGCCAGCAGAGATGGGGGGGCAAGGTCGACAGATACGCAGTATTTT. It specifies CASRDGGARSTDTQYF. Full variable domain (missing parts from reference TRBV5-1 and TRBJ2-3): KAGVTQTPRYLIKTRGQQVTLSCSPISGHRSVSWYQQTPGQGLQFLFEYFSETQRNKGNFPGRFSGRQFSNSRSEMNVSTLELGDSALYLCASRDGGARSTDTQYFGPGTRLTVL.

The CDR3 here is CASRTSENEQFF. CDR3 DNA: TGTGCCAGCAGAACAAGCGAAAATGAGCAGTTCTTC. This chain links TRBV12-3 or TRBV12-4 with TRBJ2-1; D is unresolved. This CDR3 region has 12 residues. Deletions cut 6 bases from V and 7 bases from J, with 10 bases between.

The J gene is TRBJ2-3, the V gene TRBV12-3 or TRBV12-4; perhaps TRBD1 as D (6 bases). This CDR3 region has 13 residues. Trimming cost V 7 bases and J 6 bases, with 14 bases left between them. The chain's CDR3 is CASKLRGWDTQYF. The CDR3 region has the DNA TGTGCCAGCAAATTGAGGGGGTGGGATACGCAGTATTTT.

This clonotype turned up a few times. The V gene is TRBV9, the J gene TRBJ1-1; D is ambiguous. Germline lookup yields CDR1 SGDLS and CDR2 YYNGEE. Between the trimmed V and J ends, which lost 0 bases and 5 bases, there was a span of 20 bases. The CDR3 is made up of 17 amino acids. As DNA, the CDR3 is TGTGCCAGCAGCGTAGATTATTCCGCTTCCCCCTCGACTGAAGCTTTCTTT. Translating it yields CASSVDYSASPSTEAFF.

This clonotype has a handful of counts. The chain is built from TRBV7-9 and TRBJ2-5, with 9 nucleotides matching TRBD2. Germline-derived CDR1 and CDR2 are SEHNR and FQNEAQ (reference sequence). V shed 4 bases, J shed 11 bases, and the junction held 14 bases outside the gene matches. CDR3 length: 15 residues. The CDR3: CASSSPLAGTLEQYF. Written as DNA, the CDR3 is TGTGCCAGCAGCTCTCCCCTAGCGGGGACTTTGGAGCAGTACTTC.

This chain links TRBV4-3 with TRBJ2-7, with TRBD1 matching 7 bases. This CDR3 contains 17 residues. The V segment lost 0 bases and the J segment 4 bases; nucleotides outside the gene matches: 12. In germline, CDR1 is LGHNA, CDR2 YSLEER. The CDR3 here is CASSQDRPEQGSYEQYF. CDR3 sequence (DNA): TGCGCCAGCAGCCAAGATCGTCCGGAACAGGGGTCGTACGAGCAGTACTTC.

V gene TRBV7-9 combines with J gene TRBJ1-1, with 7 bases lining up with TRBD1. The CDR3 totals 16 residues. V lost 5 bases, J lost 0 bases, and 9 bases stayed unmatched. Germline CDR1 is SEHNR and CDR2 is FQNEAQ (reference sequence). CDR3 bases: TGTGCCAGCAGCCACCGGGACAGAAAAATGAACACTGAAGCTTTCTTT. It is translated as CASSHRDRKMNTEAFF.

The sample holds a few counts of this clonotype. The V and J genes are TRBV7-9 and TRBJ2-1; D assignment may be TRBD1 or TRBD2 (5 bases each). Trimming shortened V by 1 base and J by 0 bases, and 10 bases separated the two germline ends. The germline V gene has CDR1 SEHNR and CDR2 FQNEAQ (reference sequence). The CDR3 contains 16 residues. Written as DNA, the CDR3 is TGTGCCAGCAGCTTAGATAAGGGGACCTCCTACAATGAGCAGTTCTTC. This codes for CASSLDKGTSYNEQFF.

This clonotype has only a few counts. The CDR3 protein is CASRISGNYGYTF. DNA for the CDR3: TGTGCCAGCAGGATCTCAGGGAACTATGGCTACACCTTC. The chain has TRBV28 and TRBJ1-2, with D perhaps matching TRBD1 (5 bases). Germline CDR1 MDHEN, CDR2 SYDVKM. Trimming took off 6 bases at V and 2 bases at J, with 10 bases between the two ends. CDR3 length: 13 residues.

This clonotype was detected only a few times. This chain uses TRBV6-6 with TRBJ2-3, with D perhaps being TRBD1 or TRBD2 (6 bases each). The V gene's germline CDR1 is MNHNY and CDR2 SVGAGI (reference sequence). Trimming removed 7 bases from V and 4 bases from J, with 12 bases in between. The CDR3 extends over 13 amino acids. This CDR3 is CASIGGRPDTQYF. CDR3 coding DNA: TGTGCCAGCATAGGGGGGCGCCCAGATACGCAGTATTTT.

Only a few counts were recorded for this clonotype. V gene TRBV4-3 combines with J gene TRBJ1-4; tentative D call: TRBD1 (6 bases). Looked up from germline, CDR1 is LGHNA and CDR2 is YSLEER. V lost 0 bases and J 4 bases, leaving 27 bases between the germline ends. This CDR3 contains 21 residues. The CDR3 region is CASSQDLFGPPGAPVNEKLFF. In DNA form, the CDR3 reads TGCGCCAGCAGCCAAGATCTTTTCGGCCCGCCAGGGGCCCCAGTTAATGAAAAACTGTTTTTT.

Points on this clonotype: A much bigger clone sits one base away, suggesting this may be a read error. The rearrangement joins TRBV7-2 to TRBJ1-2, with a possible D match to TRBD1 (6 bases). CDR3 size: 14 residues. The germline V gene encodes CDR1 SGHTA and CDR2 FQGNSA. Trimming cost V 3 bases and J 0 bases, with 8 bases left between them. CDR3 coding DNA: TGTGCCAGCAGCTTCAGGGGAACTAACTATGGCTACACCTTC. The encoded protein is CASSFRGTNYGYTF.